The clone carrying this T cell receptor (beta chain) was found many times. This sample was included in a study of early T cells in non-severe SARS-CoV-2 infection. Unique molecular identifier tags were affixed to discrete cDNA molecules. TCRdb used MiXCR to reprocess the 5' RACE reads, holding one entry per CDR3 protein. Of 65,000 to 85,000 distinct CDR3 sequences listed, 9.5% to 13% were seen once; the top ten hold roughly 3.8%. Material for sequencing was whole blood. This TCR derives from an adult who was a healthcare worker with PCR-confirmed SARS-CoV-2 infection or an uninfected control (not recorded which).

The CDR3 loop is CAWSVQQGGAEHF. Written as DNA, the CDR3 is TGTGCCTGGAGTGTACAGCAGGGAGGGGCCGAGCATTTT. The chain links TRBV30 to TRBJ1-5; the D gene is possibly TRBD1 (5 bases). Per the germline V gene, CDR1 is GTSNPN and CDR2 is SVGIG (reference sequence). Trimming pared 0 bases from V and 14 bases from J, leaving 17 bases between. CDR3 length equals 13 residues. The complete variable domain, with remaining parts taken from reference TRBV30 and TRBJ1-5, reads SQTIHQWPATLVQPVGSPLSLECTVEGTSNPNLYWYRQAAGRGLQLLFYSVGIGQISSEVPQNLSASRPQDRQFILSSKKLLLSDSGFYLCAWSVQQGGAEHFGDGTRLSIL.